The 12 T cell receptor beta chains in this list originate from one sample, sequenced in a study of blood T cell repertoires in COVID-19. Clones were read by immunoSEQ multiplex PCR, and TCRdb kept only the in-frame ones, dropping some. The sample consists of 60,000 to 70,000 clones, 86% of them appearing once. Source material: peripheral blood. These receptors were obtained from a man aged 45-65 years with active COVID-19.

This chain connects TRBV2 to TRBJ2-3, with TRBD1 as a possible D gene (6 bases). This CDR3 region has 13 residues. Between the trimmed V and J ends, which lost 4 bases and 6 bases, there was a span of 11 bases. Germline CDR1 reads SNHLY; CDR2 reads FYNNEI. The CDR3 region is CASSGTVGDTQYF. DNA of the CDR3: TGTGCCAGCAGTGGGACAGTTGGTGATACGCAGTATTTT.

CDR3 in amino acids: CASQGRNRWGGDTQYF. In DNA, the CDR3 is TGTGCCAGTCAAGGGCGGAATCGGTGGGGCGGAGATACGCAGTATTTT. V usage is TRBV3-1 (or the pseudogene TRBV3-2) and J usage is TRBJ2-3, with D possibly being TRBD1 (5 bases). Looked up from germline, CDR1 is LGHDT and CDR2 is YNNKEL (reference sequence). CDR3 size: 16 residues. V was shortened by 9 bases and J by 5 bases, with 24 bases between the two germline ends.

V gene TRBV30 combines with J gene TRBJ2-3; 10 nucleotides align to TRBD2. The CDR3 loop spans 14 amino acids. Germline V CDR1 and CDR2: GTSNPN, SVGIG (reference sequence). The V and J ends lost 5 bases and 4 bases, in that order; junction bases with no gene match: 6. CDR3 sequence reads: CAWGAGGPSDTQYF. CDR3 coding DNA: TGTGCCTGGGGAGCGGGAGGGCCCTCAGATACGCAGTATTTT.

This chain joins TRBV6-5 and TRBJ1-5, with a weak D call TRBD1 (5 bases). This CDR3 has 15 amino acids. From germline, CDR1 is MNHEY and CDR2 SVGAGI. Trimming removed 6 bases from V and 6 bases from J, with 18 bases in between. CDR3 in amino acids: CASRRSWTLGQPQHF. CDR3 DNA: TGTGCCAGCAGACGCTCATGGACATTAGGTCAGCCCCAGCATTTT.

The chain uses TRBV5-4 and TRBJ1-6; D is uncertain. This CDR3 region has 14 residues. Germline CDR1 SGHNT, CDR2 YYREEE (reference sequence). The V end lost 0 bases, the J end lost 9 bases, and 10 bases lay between the germline ends. The CDR3 loop is CASSLGAGISPLHF. CDR3 nucleotide sequence: TGTGCCAGCAGCTTGGGGGCGGGGATTTCACCCCTCCACTTT.

This clone was found once. Other DNA sequences of this sample code for an identical CDR3. This chain joins TRBV3-1 (or the pseudogene TRBV3-2) and TRBJ1-1, with D possibly being TRBD1 (5 bases). This CDR3 spans 14 amino acids. The germline gives CDR1 LGHDT, CDR2 YNNKEL (reference sequence). V lost 3 bases to trimming and J lost 1 base, with 9 bases between them. Here the CDR3 DNA reads TGTGCCAGCAGCCAGGAGACAGAGAACACTGAAGCTTTCTTT. It specifies CASSQETENTEAFF.

The V and J genes are TRBV7-9 and TRBJ2-3; 12 bases agree with TRBD2. V was pared by 5 bases and J by 6 bases, with 6 bases of the junction left unmatched. This CDR3 has 15 amino acids. Germline assignment: CDR1 SEHNR and CDR2 FQNEAQ (reference sequence). CDR3 residues: CASSRTSGMADTQYF. CDR3 DNA sequence: TGTGCCAGCAGCCGGACTAGCGGGATGGCGGATACGCAGTATTTT.

The rearrangement uses TRBV18 and TRBJ2-2, with 11 bases aligning to TRBD1. Germline V lookup: CDR1 KGHSH, CDR2 LQKENI. This CDR3 comprises 15 residues. V was pared by 3 bases and J by 7 bases, with 4 bases of the junction left unmatched. The CDR3 DNA follows: TGTGCCAGCTCACCCTGGACAGGGGGCGGCGGGGAGCTGTTTTTT. This encodes CASSPWTGGGGELFF.

The chain couples TRBV7-7 to TRBJ2-3; unclear D gene. This CDR3 comprises 15 residues. Trimming removed 2 bases from V and 2 bases from J, with 11 bases in between. The germline CDR1 and CDR2 sequences are SSHAT and FNYEAQ (reference sequence). CDR3 amino acids: CASSLRDSNTDTQYF. CDR3 in DNA: TGTGCCAGCAGCTTACGAGACTCGAACACAGATACGCAGTATTTT.

This clone showed up just once. The CDR3 DNA reads as TGCGCCAGCAGCCAGCCGGGACTAGGAAATGAGCAGTTCTTC. This codes for CASSQPGLGNEQFF. This rearrangement joins TRBV4-1 to TRBJ2-1; 8 positions agree with TRBD2. J gave up 7 bases and V 3 bases, and 5 bases lay outside the gene matches. CDR1 and CDR2 from the germline V gene are MGHRA and YSYEKL. There are 14 residues in the CDR3.

The rearrangement uses TRBV20-1 and TRBJ2-3, with D uncertain. The length of the CDR3 is 11 residues. With 5 bases removed from V and 12 bases from J, the gap between germline ends came to 15 bases. The germline CDR1 and CDR2 sequences are DFQATT and SNEGSKA (reference sequence). In nucleotides, the CDR3 is TGCAGTGCTTATGAGCGTCTAACCCAGTATTTT. Amino acids: CSAYERLTQYF.

The chain employs TRBV12-5 and TRBJ1-1, with D maybe TRBD1 (5 bases). Per germline, CDR1 LGHNT and CDR2 FRNRAP. The CDR3 runs to 16 residues. V lost 2 bases to trimming and J lost 0 bases, with 13 bases between them. The CDR3 region has the DNA TGTGCTAGTGGTTTGCCCCAGGGTGGGGTGAACACTGAAGCTTTCTTT. Protein product: CASGLPQGGVNTEAFF.